The 20 T cell receptor beta chains below come from one sample, sequenced in a study of PD-1 blockade in classical Hodgkin lymphoma. Method: immunoSEQ multiplex PCR; TCRdb's copy keeps in-frame clones and lacks some. The repertoire holds approximately 150,000 clones, with 78% as singletons. All trial patients relapsed after autologous stem cell transplantation. The starting material was peripheral blood mononuclear cells (PBMCs), obtained before the second cycle of nivolumab. The receptors shown here come from a human donor with classical Hodgkin lymphoma.

This clone was picked up one time. The chain uses TRBV5-1 and TRBJ1-4, with D unclear. Trimming stripped 4 bases from V and 7 bases from J, with 23 bases between. There are 17 residues in the CDR3. Looked up from germline, CDR1 is SGHRS and CDR2 is YFSETQ. CDR3 in amino acids: CASSHGQEPSVGEKLFF. In DNA, the CDR3 is TGCGCCAGCAGCCACGGCCAGGAACCCTCCGTAGGTGAAAAACTGTTTTTT.

The V and J genes are TRBV18 and TRBJ2-7, with D perhaps TRBD2 (6 bases). The CDR3 totals 18 residues. Germline V CDR1 and CDR2: KGHSH, LQKENI. V was shortened by 0 bases and J by 0 bases, with 18 bases between the two germline ends. CDR3 protein: CASSPPMQPSVSSYEQYF. The DNA for the CDR3 is TGTGCCAGCTCACCACCGATGCAGCCTAGCGTCAGCTCCTACGAGCAGTACTTC.

The chain couples TRBV5-4 to TRBJ2-1, with D possibly being TRBD2 (5 bases). CDR1 is SGHNT and CDR2 is YYREEE in the germline V gene (reference sequence). V was shortened by 1 base and J by 8 bases, with 19 bases between the two germline ends. The CDR3 covers 16 residues. CDR3 nucleotides: TGTGCCAGCAGCTTGAAGGTCTCCGTTCTAGCCCATGAGCAGTTCTTC. Protein product: CASSLKVSVLAHEQFF.

The chain links TRBV2 to TRBJ2-7; no clear D gene. Germline-derived CDR1 and CDR2 are SNHLY and FYNNEI. This CDR3 region has 11 residues. Trimming removed 3 bases from V and 4 bases from J, with 4 bases in between. In DNA, the CDR3 is TGTGCCAGCAGTGAGGCATACGAGCAGTACTTC. Protein sequence: CASSEAYEQYF.

The chain employs TRBV5-4 and TRBJ2-2, with D hard to call. Trimming pared 4 bases from V and 5 bases from J, leaving 6 bases between. The CDR3 has 12 residues. Germline V gives CDR1 SGHNT, CDR2 YYREEE (reference sequence). The CDR3 DNA reads TGTGCCAGCAGCCACACAACCGGGGAGCTGTTTTTT. It is translated as CASSHTTGELFF.

The chain is built from TRBV11-2 and TRBJ2-5; D gene uncertain. The V gene lost 4 bases and the J gene lost 4 bases, with 4 bases spanning the gap. The CDR3 extends over 11 amino acids. Germline lookup yields CDR1 SGHAT and CDR2 FQNNGV. In DNA, the CDR3 is TGTGCCAGCAGCTATATAGAGACCCAGTACTTC. Amino acid sequence: CASSYIETQYF.

The V call is TRBV12-5, the J call TRBJ1-5; tentative D call: TRBD1 (6 bases). Germline CDR1 LGHNT, CDR2 FRNRAP. V lost 1 base and J lost 0, with 19 bases in between. CDR3 length equals 19 residues. The CDR3 DNA follows: TGTGCTAGTGGTTTGGGATCTTGGGACACCGCGTTTAGCAATCAGCCCCAGCATTTT. Translated, it gives CASGLGSWDTAFSNQPQHF. Using reference TRBV12-5 and TRBJ1-5 for the parts outside the CDR3, the full variable domain is DARVTQTPRHKVTEMGQEVTMRCQPILGHNTVFWYRQTMMQGLELLAYFRNRAPLDDSGMPKDRFSAEMPDATLATLKIQPSEPRDSAVYFCASGLGSWDTAFSNQPQHFGDGTRLSIL.

The V and J genes are TRBV9 and TRBJ2-5; weak D call: TRBD1 (5 bases). Trimming took off 2 bases at V and 2 bases at J, with 10 bases between the two ends. Germline CDR1 and CDR2: SGDLS and YYNGEE. CDR3 length: 14 amino acids. The CDR3 reads CASSVGHSQETQYF. For the CDR3, the DNA is TGTGCCAGCAGCGTCGGACACAGTCAAGAGACCCAGTACTTC.

This clone was seen a few times. This chain connects TRBV4-1 to TRBJ1-2, with D possibly matching TRBD1 (5 bases). Trimming removed 0 bases at V and 8 bases at J, with 16 bases between. The V gene's germline CDR1 is MGHRA and CDR2 YSYEKL. There are 15 residues in the CDR3. CDR3 residues: CASSQDSPGSRGYTF. The CDR3 nucleotides read TGCGCCAGCAGCCAAGATTCCCCAGGGTCGCGAGGCTACACCTTC.

V usage is TRBV28 and J usage is TRBJ1-5, with D unclear. The V end was cut by 5 bases, the J end by 0 bases, with 11 bases between. Germline V lookup: CDR1 MDHEN, CDR2 SYDVKM. This CDR3 is built from 15 residues. The CDR3 DNA is TGTGCCAGCAGTCCGTATTCGAATAGCAATCAGCCCCAGCATTTT. This codes for CASSPYSNSNQPQHF.

V usage is TRBV5-1 and J usage is TRBJ2-5, with TRBD1 matching over 10 bases. The CDR3 consists of 14 residues. Trimming at V came to 4 bases and at J to 2 bases, leaving 2 bases not matched to a gene. Looked up from germline, CDR1 is SGHRS and CDR2 is YFSETQ. The CDR3 DNA reads TGCGCCAGCAGCGGGACAGGGGTTCAAGAGACCCAGTACTTC. Translation gives CASSGTGVQETQYF.

A single count supports this clone. The rearrangement uses TRBV10-3 and TRBJ2-3, with 7 bases matching TRBD2. The CDR3 contains 15 residues. Unmatched junction bases numbered 10, after V lost 6 bases and J lost 4 bases. The germline CDR1 and CDR2 sequences are ENHRY and SYGVKD. The DNA for the CDR3 is TGTGCCATCAGAGAGACTAGCTTCGGCGCAGATACGCAGTATTTT. Amino acid sequence: CAIRETSFGADTQYF.

This clone was seen a single time. This sequence joins TRBV4-1 and TRBJ2-7, with D possibly being TRBD2 (6 bases). The CDR3 runs 16 residues. V lost 0 bases and J 4 bases, leaving 16 bases between the germline ends. CDR1 is MGHRA, CDR2 YSYEKL, per germline. CDR3 bases: TGCGCCAGCAGCCAAGATTGGAGGGAGATCGTTTACGAGCAGTACTTC. Amino acids: CASSQDWREIVYEQYF.

This clone was recorded once. The chain uses TRBV6-5 and TRBJ1-2; TRBD1 is a possible D gene (5 bases). The CDR3 is 14 residues long. The V and J ends lost 7 bases and 4 bases respectively, with 16 bases between them. CDR1 and CDR2 (germline): MNHEY, SVGAGI. The CDR3 DNA is TGTGCCAGCACCTCCCTTACAGGTTCCTATGGCTACACCTTC. Translation: CASTSLTGSYGYTF.

The V gene is TRBV5-6, the J gene TRBJ1-2; D gene ambiguous. Germline V CDR1 and CDR2: SGHDT, YYEEEE. The V end was cut by 4 bases, the J end by 4 bases, with 8 bases between. The CDR3 loop spans 12 amino acids. This CDR3 reads CASSVTVYGYTF. In nucleotides, the CDR3 is TGTGCCAGCAGCGTGACTGTCTATGGCTACACCTTC.

This clone was recorded many times. This chain connects TRBV7-3 to TRBJ1-1; D may be TRBD1 (5 bases). CDR1 SGHTA and CDR2 FQGTGA come from the germline V gene. The CDR3 is made up of 12 amino acids. The V end lost 2 bases, the J end lost 11 bases, and 12 bases lay between the germline ends. The CDR3 DNA follows: TGTGCCAGCAGCTTAGGAAGGGGCCATGCTTTCTTT. This sequence encodes CASSLGRGHAFF.

The chain is built from TRBV27 and TRBJ2-5; D remains ambiguous. From germline, CDR1 is MNHEY and CDR2 SMNVEV (reference sequence). V was shortened by 3 bases and J by 7 bases, with 12 bases between the two germline ends. CDR3 length: 13 amino acids. Here the CDR3 reads CASSFSRIGTQYF. The CDR3 nucleotides read TGTGCCAGCAGTTTTAGTAGAATCGGGACCCAGTACTTC.

This chain joins TRBV7-9 and TRBJ1-2; 7 bases match TRBD1. Germline assignment: CDR1 SEHNR and CDR2 FQNEAQ (reference sequence). This CDR3 is 15 amino acids long. J lost 1 base, V lost 0 bases, and 2 bases had no gene match. This CDR3 is CASSLAGQFNYGYTF. The CDR3, as DNA: TGTGCCAGCAGCTTAGCGGGACAGTTTAACTATGGCTACACCTTC.

The genes are TRBV7-9 and TRBJ2-5; the match to TRBD1 covers 12 bases. Losses at the gene ends were 5 bases for V and 4 bases for J; bases not matched to a gene: 8. The CDR3 consists of 16 residues. Germline CDR1 is SEHNR and CDR2 is FQNEAQ (reference sequence). The DNA of the CDR3 is TGTGCCAGCAGCCCCGGGACAGGGGGCTTTGGAGAGACCCAGTACTTC. Its protein is CASSPGTGGFGETQYF.

V usage is TRBV25-1 and J usage is TRBJ2-2; 8 bases are shared with TRBD1. Germline V gene sequence: CDR1 MGHDK, CDR2 SYGVNS. J lost 4 bases, V lost 6 bases, and 4 bases had no gene match. The CDR3 has 14 residues. The CDR3 reads CASRTTGGTGELFF. The CDR3 DNA is TGTGCCAGCAGGACCACAGGGGGCACCGGGGAGCTGTTTTTT.